Included here is one T cell receptor (beta chain) sequence, with context. The antigen is not known. Clones were sequenced by immunoSEQ multiplex PCR, and TCRdb holds only the in-frame ones, with some missing. Altogether approximately 37,000 clones are present, around two thirds being singletons, with the ten largest covering more than 7.5%. From germline, CDR1 is SGHTA and CDR2 FQGNSA. The CDR3 extends over 11 amino acids. V was trimmed by 5 bases and J by 7 bases, leaving 5 bases between them. Having been cultured for roughly 10 days, the cells underwent CD4+ T cell isolation. Everyone in the study got two shots of either the BNT162b2 or mRNA-1273 vaccine. A half-medium replacement with IL-2 medium was carried out on days 3 and 7. This sample is drawn from a study of vaccination effects on CD4 cells after COVID-19. Study-level background: Prior to sequencing, the ViraFEST assay stimulated PBMC with viral peptide pools, which expanded the antigen-specific CD4+ T cells. Whole-study findings and limits: Clones that were induced by infection or by vaccine showed marked contraction late after vaccination. The vaccine-induced clones of healthy vaccinees included only 1 of 255 that cross-reacted with common cold coronaviruses.

Sequences were derived from CD4+ T cells from PBMCs cultured without peptide, sampled after COVID-19 vaccination. The V call is TRBV7-2, the J call TRBJ2-2; D is uncertain. The receptor was isolated from a human donor who received a COVID-19 vaccine. CDR3 sequence reads: CASSRNGELFF. CDR3 nucleotides: TGTGCCAGCAGCCGTAACGGGGAGCTGTTTTTT. The full variable domain, its missing parts supplied by reference TRBV7-2 and TRBJ2-2, is GAGVSQSPSNKVTEKGKDVELRCDPISGHTALYWYRQSLGQGLEFLIYFQGNSAPDKSGLPSDRFSAERTGGSVSTLTIQRTQQEDSAVYLCASSRNGELFFGEGSRLTVL.